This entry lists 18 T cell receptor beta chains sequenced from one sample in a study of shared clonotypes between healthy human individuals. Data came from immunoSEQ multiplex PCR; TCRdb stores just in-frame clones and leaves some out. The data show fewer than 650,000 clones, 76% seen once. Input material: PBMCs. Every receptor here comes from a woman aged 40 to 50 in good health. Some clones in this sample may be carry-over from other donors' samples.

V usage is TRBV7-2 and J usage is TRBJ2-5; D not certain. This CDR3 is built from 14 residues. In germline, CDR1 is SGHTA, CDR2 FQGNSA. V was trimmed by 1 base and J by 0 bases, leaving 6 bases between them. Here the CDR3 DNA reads TGTGCCAGCAGCTTAGAGGCCCACCAAGAGACCCAGTACTTC. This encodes CASSLEAHQETQYF.

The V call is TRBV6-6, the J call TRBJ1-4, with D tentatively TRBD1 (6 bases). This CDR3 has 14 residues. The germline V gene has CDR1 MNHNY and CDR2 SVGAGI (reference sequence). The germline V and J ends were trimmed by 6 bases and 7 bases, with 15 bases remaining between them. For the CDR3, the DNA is TGTGCCAGCAGCCCTGAGGTAGGGGGTGAAAAACTGTTTTTT. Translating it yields CASSPEVGGEKLFF.

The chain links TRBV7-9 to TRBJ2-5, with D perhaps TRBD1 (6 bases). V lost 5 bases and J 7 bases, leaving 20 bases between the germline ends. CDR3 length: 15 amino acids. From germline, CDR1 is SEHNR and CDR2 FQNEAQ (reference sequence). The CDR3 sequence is CASSAGGQYVVTQYF. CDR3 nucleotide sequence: TGTGCCAGCAGCGCAGGAGGACAGTATGTGGTGACCCAGTACTTC. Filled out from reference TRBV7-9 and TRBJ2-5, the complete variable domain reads DTGVSQNPRHKITKRGQNVTFRCDPISEHNRLYWYRQTLGQGPEFLTYFQNEAQLEKSRLLSDRFSAERPKGSFSTLEIQRTEQGDSAMYLCASSAGGQYVVTQYFGPGTRLLVL.

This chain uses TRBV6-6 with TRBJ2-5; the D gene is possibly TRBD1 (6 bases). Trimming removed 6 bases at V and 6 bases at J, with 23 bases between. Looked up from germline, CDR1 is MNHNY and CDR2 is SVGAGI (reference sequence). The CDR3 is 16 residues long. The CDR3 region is CASRKGGRGEGKTQYF. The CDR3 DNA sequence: TGTGCCAGCAGGAAAGGGGGTCGGGGAGAGGGAAAGACCCAGTACTTC.

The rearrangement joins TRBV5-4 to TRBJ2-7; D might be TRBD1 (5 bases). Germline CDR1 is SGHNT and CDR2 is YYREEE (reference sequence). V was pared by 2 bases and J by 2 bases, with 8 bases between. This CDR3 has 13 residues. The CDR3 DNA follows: TGTGCCAGCAGCTTCGACAGAACCTACGAGCAGTACTTC. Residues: CASSFDRTYEQYF.

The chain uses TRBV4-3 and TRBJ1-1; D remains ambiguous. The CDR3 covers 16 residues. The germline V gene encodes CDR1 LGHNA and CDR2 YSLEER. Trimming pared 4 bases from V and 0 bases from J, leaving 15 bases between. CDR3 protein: CASSPYWRQMNTEAFF. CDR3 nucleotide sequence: TGCGCCAGCAGCCCGTATTGGCGTCAGATGAACACTGAAGCTTTCTTT.

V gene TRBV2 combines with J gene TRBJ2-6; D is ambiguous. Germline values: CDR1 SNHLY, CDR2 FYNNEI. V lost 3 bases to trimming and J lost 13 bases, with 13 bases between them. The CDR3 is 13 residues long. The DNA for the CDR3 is TGTGCCAGCAGTGATAATGTGGTCCGTGTCCTGACTTTC. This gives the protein CASSDNVVRVLTF.

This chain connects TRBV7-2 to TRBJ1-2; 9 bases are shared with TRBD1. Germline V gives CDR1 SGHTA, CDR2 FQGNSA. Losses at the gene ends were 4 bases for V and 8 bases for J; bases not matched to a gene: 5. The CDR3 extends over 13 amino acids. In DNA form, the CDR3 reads TGTGCCAGCAGCTCTGGACAGGGGATCGGCTACACCTTC. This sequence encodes CASSSGQGIGYTF.

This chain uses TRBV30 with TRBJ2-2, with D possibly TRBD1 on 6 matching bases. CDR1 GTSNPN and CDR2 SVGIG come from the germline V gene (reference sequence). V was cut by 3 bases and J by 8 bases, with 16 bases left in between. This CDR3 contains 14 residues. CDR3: CAWRAQAGVGELFF. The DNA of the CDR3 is TGTGCCTGGAGGGCACAGGCAGGGGTTGGGGAGCTGTTTTTT.

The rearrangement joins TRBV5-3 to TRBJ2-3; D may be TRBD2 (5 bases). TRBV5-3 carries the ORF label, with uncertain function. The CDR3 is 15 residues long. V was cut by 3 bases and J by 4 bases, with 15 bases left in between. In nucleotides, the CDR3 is TGTGCCAGAAGCTCGACTAATTATCGGGCAGATACGCAGTATTTT. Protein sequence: CARSSTNYRADTQYF.

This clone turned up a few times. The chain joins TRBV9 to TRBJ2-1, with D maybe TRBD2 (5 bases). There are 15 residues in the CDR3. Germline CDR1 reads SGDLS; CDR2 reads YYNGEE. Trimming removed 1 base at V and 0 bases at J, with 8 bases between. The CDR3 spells CASSVTGNSYNEQFF. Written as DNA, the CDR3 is TGTGCCAGCAGCGTAACCGGGAACTCCTACAATGAGCAGTTCTTC.

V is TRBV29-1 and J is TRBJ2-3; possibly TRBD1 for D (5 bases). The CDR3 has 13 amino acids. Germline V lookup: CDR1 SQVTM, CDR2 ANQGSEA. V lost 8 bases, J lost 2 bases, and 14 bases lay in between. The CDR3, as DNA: TGCAGCTTGAAAGGGGCCTTCACAGATACGCAGTATTTT. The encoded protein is CSLKGAFTDTQYF.

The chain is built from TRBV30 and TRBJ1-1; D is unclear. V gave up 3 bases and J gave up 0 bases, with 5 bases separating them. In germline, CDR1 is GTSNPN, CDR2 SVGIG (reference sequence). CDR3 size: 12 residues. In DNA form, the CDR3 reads TGTGCCTGGAGATCATTGAACACTGAAGCTTTCTTT. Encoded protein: CAWRSLNTEAFF.

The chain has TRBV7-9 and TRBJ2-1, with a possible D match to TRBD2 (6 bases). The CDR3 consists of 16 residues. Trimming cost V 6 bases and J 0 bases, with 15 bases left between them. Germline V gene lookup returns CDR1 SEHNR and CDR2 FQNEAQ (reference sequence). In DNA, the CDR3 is TGTGCCAGCAGGGGACTGAGCGGTAGCTCCTACAATGAGCAGTTCTTC. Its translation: CASRGLSGSSYNEQFF. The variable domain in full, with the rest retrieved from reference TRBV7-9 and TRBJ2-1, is DTGVSQNPRHKITKRGQNVTFRCDPISEHNRLYWYRQTLGQGPEFLTYFQNEAQLEKSRLLSDRFSAERPKGSFSTLEIQRTEQGDSAMYLCASRGLSGSSYNEQFFGPGTRLTVL.

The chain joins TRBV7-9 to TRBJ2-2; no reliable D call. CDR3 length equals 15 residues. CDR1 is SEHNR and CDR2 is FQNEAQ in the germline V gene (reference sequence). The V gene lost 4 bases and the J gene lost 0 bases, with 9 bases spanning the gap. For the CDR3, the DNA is TGTGCCAGCAGCTATAAGTCACCGAACACCGGGGAGCTGTTTTTT. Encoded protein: CASSYKSPNTGELFF. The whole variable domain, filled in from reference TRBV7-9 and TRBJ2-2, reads DTGVSQNPRHKITKRGQNVTFRCDPISEHNRLYWYRQTLGQGPEFLTYFQNEAQLEKSRLLSDRFSAERPKGSFSTLEIQRTEQGDSAMYLCASSYKSPNTGELFFGEGSRLTVL.

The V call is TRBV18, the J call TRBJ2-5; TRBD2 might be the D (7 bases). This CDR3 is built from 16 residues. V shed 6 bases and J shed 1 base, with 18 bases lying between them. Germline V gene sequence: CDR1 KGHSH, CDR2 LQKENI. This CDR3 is CASSPVGRGVQETQYF. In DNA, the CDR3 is TGTGCCAGCTCCCCCGTTGGGAGGGGGGTCCAAGAGACCCAGTACTTC. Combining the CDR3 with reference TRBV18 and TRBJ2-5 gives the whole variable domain NAGVMQNPRHLVRRRGQEARLRCSPMKGHSHVYWYRQLPEEGLKFMVYLQKENIIDESGMPKERFSAEFPKEGPSILRIQQVVRGDSAAYFCASSPVGRGVQETQYFGPGTRLLVL.

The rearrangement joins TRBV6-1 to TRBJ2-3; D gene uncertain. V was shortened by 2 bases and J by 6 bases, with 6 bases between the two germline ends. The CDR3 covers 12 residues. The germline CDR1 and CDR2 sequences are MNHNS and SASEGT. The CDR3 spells CASSEMGDTQYF. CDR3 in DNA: TGTGCCAGCAGTGAAATGGGGGATACGCAGTATTTT.

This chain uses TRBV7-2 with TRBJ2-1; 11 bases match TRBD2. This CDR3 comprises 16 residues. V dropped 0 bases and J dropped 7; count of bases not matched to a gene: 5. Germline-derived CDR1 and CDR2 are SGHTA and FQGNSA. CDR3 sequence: CASSLARVAGGNEQFF. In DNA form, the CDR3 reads TGTGCCAGCAGCTTAGCGCGGGTAGCGGGAGGGAATGAGCAGTTCTTC.